A single sample gave rise to the 10 T cell receptor beta chains below, sequenced in a study of regulatory T cells in long-lasting Graves disease (dated by TCRdb to about 2021). The label giving this sample's time point can be read as: persistent/refractory GD, antithyroid drugs over 5 years with positive TRAb. For both TCR sequencing and RNA sequencing, RNA was extracted from PBMCs using TRIzol. To prepare the library, multiplex PCR was applied. The sequencer listed for this sample is Illumina HiSeq 4000. iRepertoire HTBI primers and Arm-PCR amplification of CDR3 regions were used to construct TCR beta libraries. In-frame beta chains were kept once TCRdb had trimmed the public reads at Q25 with fastp and called clones with MiXCR. Each entry merges the rows of one CDR3 protein and shows their most common DNA and genes. The sample includes about 290,000 distinct CDR3 sequences, with 22% observed a single time. About 61% of the sample is in the top ten clones.

The sample was peripheral blood mononuclear cells (PBMCs), taken when the disease was refractory, from a patient treated with antithyroid drugs. The receptors here all came from a female donor with Graves disease.

The chain employs TRBV4-1 and TRBJ2-7, with D tentatively TRBD1 or TRBD2 (5 bases each). The germline V gene encodes CDR1 MGHRA and CDR2 YSYEKL. Trimming took 5 bases from V and 6 from J, leaving 11 bases between them. This CDR3 is built from 12 residues. The chain's CDR3 is CASSWGRSEQYF. CDR3 sequence (DNA): TGCGCCAGCAGCTGGGGACGGAGCGAGCAGTACTTC.

The chain uses TRBV7-9 and TRBJ1-2, with 8 bases that match TRBD1. The germline V gene has CDR1 SEHNR and CDR2 FQNEAQ (reference sequence). There are 16 residues in the CDR3. Trimming cost V 4 bases and J 4 bases; bases outside gene matches: 11. The CDR3 here is CASSSGTGVIGYGYTF. As DNA, the CDR3 is TGTGCCAGCAGCTCCGGGACAGGTGTGATAGGCTATGGCTACACCTTC.

This clonotype was seen repeatedly, ten times or more. The rearrangement links TRBV20-1 to TRBJ1-2, with 7 bases aligning to TRBD1. CDR3 size: 13 residues. V lost 6 bases and J lost 0; bases outside the gene matches: 4. The V gene's germline CDR1 is DFQATT and CDR2 SNEGSKA (reference sequence). The CDR3 nucleotides are TGCAGTGCAAGGGACAGCCCTAACTATGGCTACACCTTC. Protein product: CSARDSPNYGYTF.

The sample holds many counts of this clonotype. The junction and the germline gene differ at one end; a read error may be behind it. The rearrangement links TRBV6-1 to TRBJ1-2; no definite D call. CDR3 length equals 12 residues. Per germline, CDR1 MNHNS and CDR2 SASEGT. This CDR3 is CASGEALYTYTF. The CDR3 bases are TGTGCCAGCGGTGAAGCCCTCTATACCTACACCTTC.

This clonotype was counted only a few times. The chain recombines TRBV9 with TRBJ2-7, with TRBD2 matching 8 bases. The trim removed 4 bases at V and 6 bases at J, leaving 15 bases unmatched. The CDR3 has 16 residues. Germline CDR1 reads SGDLS; CDR2 reads YYNGEE. CDR3 DNA: TGTGCCAGCAGCCCGCACAGGGATAGCGGGAAAGCCGAGCAGTACTTC. Its protein is CASSPHRDSGKAEQYF.

In its sample, this clonotype was seen a few times. The rearrangement uses TRBV11-2 and TRBJ2-7; 8 nucleotides line up with TRBD1. V shed 0 bases and J 6 bases; nucleotides not matched to a gene: 13. Germline V CDR1 and CDR2: SGHAT, FQNNGV. This CDR3 region has 17 residues. CDR3 protein: CASSLEYPGTGSSEQYF. CDR3 nucleotide sequence: TGTGCCAGCAGCTTAGAATATCCCGGGACAGGCTCCAGCGAGCAGTACTTC.

The chain links TRBV6-5 to TRBJ2-5; TRBD2 agrees at 9 bases. CDR3 length: 15 amino acids. CDR1 MNHEY and CDR2 SVGAGI come from the germline V gene. The junction had 0 bases not matched to a gene; V was cut back by 0 bases and J by 1 base. The CDR3 nucleotides read TGTGCCAGCAGTTACTCAGCGGGAGGCCAAGAGACCCAGTACTTC. Amino acid sequence: CASSYSAGGQETQYF.

This clonotype was counted ten times or more. The chain links TRBV27 to TRBJ2-5; 14 bases map to TRBD2. The CDR3 is 17 amino acids. The ends lost 4 bases at V and 3 bases at J; junction bases unmatched: 7. Germline CDR1 and CDR2: MNHEY and SMNVEV (reference sequence). CDR3 region: CASSWGTSGSSEETQYF. CDR3 coding DNA: TGTGCCAGCAGTTGGGGGACTAGCGGGAGTTCAGAAGAGACCCAGTACTTC.

A few counts support this clonotype. V gene TRBV6-2 or TRBV6-3 combines with J gene TRBJ2-7; D might be TRBD1 (5 bases). Trimming pared 0 bases from V and 5 bases from J, leaving 5 bases between. CDR1 and CDR2 from the germline V gene are MNHEY and SVGEGT. This CDR3 is 12 amino acids long. CDR3: CASSYSQDEQYF. CDR3 DNA: TGTGCCAGCAGTTACTCACAGGACGAGCAGTACTTC.

This clonotype has a count of ten or more. This chain connects TRBV30 to TRBJ1-1, with D possibly TRBD1 on 6 matching bases. The ends were cut back, 3 bases at V and 1 base at J, with 6 bases in the middle. This CDR3 comprises 12 residues. Germline lookup yields CDR1 GTSNPN and CDR2 SVGIG (reference sequence). This chain's CDR3 is CAWRTGNTEAFF. DNA for the CDR3: TGTGCCTGGAGGACAGGGAACACTGAAGCTTTCTTT.